This TCR beta chain was retrieved from a study of blood T cell repertoires in COVID-19. Across the study: Both acute and convalescent COVID-19 samples were obtained from the United States, Italy and Spain. Sources were T cells, B-cell-depleted T cells, or PBMCs; the material itself was cDNA or gDNA.

Authors' data handling: Amplified reference gene primers provided the basis for estimating nucleated cell counts. Libraries were prepared by immunoSEQ multiplex PCR; TCRdb keeps only in-frame clonotypes and omits some of them. V, J and clone size were drawn from that table, and D and trimming were deduced from the DNA. The data hold approximately 160,000 clones, with approximately 88% observed a single time. The CDR3 has 12 residues. CDR1 is SGHVS, CDR2 FNYEAQ, per germline. Trimming left V 6 bases short and J 4 bases short, with 9 bases between. The sample comprised peripheral blood. This rearrangement joins TRBV7-6 to TRBJ1-1; D unresolved. This sequence originates from a man between 18 and 29 years old with active or convalescent COVID-19. CDR3 in amino acids: CASSYTGTEAFF. The CDR3 nucleotides are TGTGCCAGCAGTTATACGGGCACTGAAGCTTTCTTT. The full variable domain, its missing parts supplied by reference TRBV7-6 and TRBJ1-1, is GAGVSQSPRYKVTKRGQDVALRCDPISGHVSLYWYRQALGQGPEFLTYFNYEAQQDKSGLPNDRFSAERPEGSISTLTIQRTEQRDSAMYRCASSYTGTEAFFGQGTRLTVV.